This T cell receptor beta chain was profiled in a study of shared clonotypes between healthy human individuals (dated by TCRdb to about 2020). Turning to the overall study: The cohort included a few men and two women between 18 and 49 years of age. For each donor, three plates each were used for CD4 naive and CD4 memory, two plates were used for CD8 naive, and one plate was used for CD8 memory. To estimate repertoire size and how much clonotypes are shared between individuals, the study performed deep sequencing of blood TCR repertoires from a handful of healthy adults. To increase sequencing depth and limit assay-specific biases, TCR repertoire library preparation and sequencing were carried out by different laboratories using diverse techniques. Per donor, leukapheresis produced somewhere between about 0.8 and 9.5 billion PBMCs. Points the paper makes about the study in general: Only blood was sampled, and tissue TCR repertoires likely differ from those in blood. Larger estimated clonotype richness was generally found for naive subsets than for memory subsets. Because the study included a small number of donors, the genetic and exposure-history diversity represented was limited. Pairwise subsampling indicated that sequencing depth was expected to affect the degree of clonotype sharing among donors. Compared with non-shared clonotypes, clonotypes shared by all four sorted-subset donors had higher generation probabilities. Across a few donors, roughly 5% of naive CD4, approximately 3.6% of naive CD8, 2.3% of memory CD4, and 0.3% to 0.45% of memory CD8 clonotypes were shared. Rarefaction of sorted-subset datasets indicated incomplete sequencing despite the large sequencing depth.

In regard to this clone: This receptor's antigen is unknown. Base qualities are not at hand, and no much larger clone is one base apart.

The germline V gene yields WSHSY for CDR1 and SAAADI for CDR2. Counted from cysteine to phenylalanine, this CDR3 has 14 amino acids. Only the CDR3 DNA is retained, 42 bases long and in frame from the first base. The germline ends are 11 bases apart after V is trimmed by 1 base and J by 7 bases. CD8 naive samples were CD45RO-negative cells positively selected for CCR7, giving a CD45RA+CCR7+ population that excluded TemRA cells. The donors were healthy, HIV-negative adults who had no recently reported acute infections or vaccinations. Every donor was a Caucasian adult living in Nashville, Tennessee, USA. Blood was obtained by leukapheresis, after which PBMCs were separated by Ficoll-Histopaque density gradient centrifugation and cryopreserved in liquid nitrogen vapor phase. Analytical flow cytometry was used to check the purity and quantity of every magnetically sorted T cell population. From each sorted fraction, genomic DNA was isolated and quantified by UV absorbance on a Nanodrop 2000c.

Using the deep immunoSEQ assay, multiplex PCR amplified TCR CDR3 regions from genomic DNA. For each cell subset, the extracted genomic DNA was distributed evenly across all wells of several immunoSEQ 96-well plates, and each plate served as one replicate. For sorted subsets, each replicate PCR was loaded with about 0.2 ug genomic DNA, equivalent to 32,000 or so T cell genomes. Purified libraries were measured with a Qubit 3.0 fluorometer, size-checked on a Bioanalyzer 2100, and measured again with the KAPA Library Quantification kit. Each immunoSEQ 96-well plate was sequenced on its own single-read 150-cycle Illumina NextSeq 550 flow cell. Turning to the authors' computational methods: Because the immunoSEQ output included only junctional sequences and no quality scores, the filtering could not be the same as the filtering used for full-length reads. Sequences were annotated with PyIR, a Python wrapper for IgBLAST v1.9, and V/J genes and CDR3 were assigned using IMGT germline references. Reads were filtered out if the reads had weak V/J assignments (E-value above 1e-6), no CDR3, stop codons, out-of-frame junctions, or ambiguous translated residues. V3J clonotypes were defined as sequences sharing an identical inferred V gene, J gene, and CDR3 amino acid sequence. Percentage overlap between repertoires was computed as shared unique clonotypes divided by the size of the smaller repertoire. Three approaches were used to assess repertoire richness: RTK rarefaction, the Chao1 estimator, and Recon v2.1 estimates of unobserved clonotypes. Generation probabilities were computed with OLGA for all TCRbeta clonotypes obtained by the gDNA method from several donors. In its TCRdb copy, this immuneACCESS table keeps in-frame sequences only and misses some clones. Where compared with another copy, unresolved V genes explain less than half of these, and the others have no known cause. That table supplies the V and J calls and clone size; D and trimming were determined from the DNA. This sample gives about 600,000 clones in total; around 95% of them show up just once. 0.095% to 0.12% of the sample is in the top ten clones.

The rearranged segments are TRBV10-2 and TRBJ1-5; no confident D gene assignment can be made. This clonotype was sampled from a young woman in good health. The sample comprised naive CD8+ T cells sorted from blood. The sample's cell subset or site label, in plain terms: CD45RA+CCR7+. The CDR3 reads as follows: CASSEWAEGQPQHF. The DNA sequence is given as TGCGCCAGCAGTGAGTGGGCTGAAGGGCAGCCCCAGCATTTT.